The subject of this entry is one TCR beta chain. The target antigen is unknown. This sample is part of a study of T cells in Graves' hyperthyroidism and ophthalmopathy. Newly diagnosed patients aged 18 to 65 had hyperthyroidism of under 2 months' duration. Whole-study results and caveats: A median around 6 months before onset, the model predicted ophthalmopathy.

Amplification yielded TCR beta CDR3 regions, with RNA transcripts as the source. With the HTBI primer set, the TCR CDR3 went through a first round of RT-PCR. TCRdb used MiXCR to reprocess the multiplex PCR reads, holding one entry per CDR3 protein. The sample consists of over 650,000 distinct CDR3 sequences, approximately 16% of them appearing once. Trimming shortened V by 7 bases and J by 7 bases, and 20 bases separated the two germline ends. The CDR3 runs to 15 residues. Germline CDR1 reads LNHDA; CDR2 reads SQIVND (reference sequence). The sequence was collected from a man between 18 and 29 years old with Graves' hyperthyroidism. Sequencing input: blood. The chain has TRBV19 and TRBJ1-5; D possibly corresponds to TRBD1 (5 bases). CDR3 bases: TGTGCCAGTACCATCGGGCCCCACGGGGCGCAGCCCCAGCATTTT. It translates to CASTIGPHGAQPQHF.